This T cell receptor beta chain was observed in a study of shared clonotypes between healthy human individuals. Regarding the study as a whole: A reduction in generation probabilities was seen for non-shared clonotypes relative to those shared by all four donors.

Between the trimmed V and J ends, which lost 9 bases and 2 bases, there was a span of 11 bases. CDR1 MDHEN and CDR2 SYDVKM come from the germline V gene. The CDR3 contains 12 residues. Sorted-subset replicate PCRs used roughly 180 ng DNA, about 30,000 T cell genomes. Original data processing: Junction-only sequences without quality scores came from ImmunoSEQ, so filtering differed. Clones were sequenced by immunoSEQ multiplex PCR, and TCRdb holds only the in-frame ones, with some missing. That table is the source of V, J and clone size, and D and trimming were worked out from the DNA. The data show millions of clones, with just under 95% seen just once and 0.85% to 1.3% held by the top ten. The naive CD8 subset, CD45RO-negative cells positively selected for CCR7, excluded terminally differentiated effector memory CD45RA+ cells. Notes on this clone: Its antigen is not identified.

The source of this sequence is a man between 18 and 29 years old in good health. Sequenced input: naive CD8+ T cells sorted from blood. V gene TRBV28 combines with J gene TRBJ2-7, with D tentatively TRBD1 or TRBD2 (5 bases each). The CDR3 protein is CASRDPAYEQYF. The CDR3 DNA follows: TGTGCCAGTCGGGACCCGGCCTACGAGCAGTACTTC.